This is a list of T cell receptor beta chains from one sample in a study of cytomegalovirus exposure and HLA in healthy donors. Clones were sequenced by immunoSEQ multiplex PCR, and TCRdb holds only the in-frame ones, with some missing. The sample holds more than 300,000 clones; roughly 88% are singletons and the top ten take approximately 0.84%. Sequenced input: PBMCs. These receptors came from a woman aged 18-29 years in good health and CMV-seronegative. Both conserved end residues are part of each CDR3. D genes are given only for firm matches. A row's size may be missing; if present it is once, few, many or a size class.

CDR3 DNA	CDR3 protein	D gene	clone size	V gene	J gene
TGTGCCAGCAGCCAACAGGGATCTCGAAACGAGCAGTACTTC	CASSQQGSRNEQYF	.	.	TRBV28	TRBJ2-7
TGTGCCAGCAGCTTAGATCCGGGAGGTGAAGCTTTCTTT	CASSLDPGGEAFF	.	.	TRBV11-3	TRBJ1-1
TGTGCCAGCAGCGTTGGGGGACAGGACTACAATGAGCAGTTCTTC	CASSVGGQDYNEQFF	TRBD1	.	TRBV9	TRBJ2-1
TGTGCCAGCAGCCCCCTCGGACAGAACTACGAGCAGTACTTC	CASSPLGQNYEQYF	.	once	TRBV11-1	TRBJ2-7
TGTGCCAGCAGCTTAGGAGCGGATCAGCCCCAGCATTTT	CASSLGADQPQHF	.	.	TRBV7-2	TRBJ1-5
TGTGCCAGCAGCAGGGGACAGTTCAGCACAGATACGCAGTATTTT	CASSRGQFSTDTQYF	TRBD1	.	TRBV11-3	TRBJ2-3
TGTGCCATCAGTGGACAGGGAGAGGTCGGGGAGCTGTTTTTT	CAISGQGEVGELFF	TRBD1	.	TRBV10-3	TRBJ2-2
TGCAGCGTTGAACGTGCGCTAGCGGGAGGGGGTGAGCAGTTCTTC	CSVERALAGGGEQFF	TRBD2	.	TRBV29-1	TRBJ2-1
TGTGCCAGCAGCTTGAGGGGTAGCGGGAGGGCGAGGGAGACCCAGTACTTC	CASSLRGSGRARETQYF	TRBD2	.	TRBV5-6	TRBJ2-5
TGTGCCAGCAGCCCAGACCAAGGGGGATTATCCTACGAGCAGTACTTC	CASSPDQGGLSYEQYF	.	.	TRBV9	TRBJ2-7
TGTGCCAGCAGTTACTCCGGGACTAGCGGGAGCTATGAGCAGTTCTTC	CASSYSGTSGSYEQFF	TRBD2	.	TRBV6-5	TRBJ2-1
TGTGCCAGCAGGTCGGGAGGCCTAAACACTGAAGCTTTCTTT	CASRSGGLNTEAFF	.	once	TRBV2	TRBJ1-1
TGTGCCAGCAGACGAACGACTAGCGGTCAAGAGACCCAGTACTTC	CASRRTTSGQETQYF	TRBD2	.	TRBV6-6	TRBJ2-5
TGTGCCAGCTCAACTAGCGGTAGCTCCTACGAGCAGTACTTC	CASSTSGSSYEQYF	TRBD2	.	TRBV28	TRBJ2-7
TGTGCCAGCAGTTACGGGACACTCCGGAACCCCTATGGCTACACCTTC	CASSYGTLRNPYGYTF	.	.	TRBV28	TRBJ1-2
TGTGCCAGTAAACCATCAGGGTCGGGTAATGAAAAACTGTTTTTT	CASKPSGSGNEKLFF	.	.	TRBV19	TRBJ1-4
TGTGCCAGCAGCGTGGGGGGGGACACCCCCATGCATTTT	CASSVGGDTPMHF	.	.	TRBV9	TRBJ1-5
TGTGCCAGCAGCCAAGACAGGTCGGGAGGCATGGGGCTCTACACCTTC	CASSQDRSGGMGLYTF	.	.	TRBV4-2	TRBJ1-2
TGTGCCAGCAGCCGTTGGGTGCTAGGCGATGAGCAGTTCTTC	CASSRWVLGDEQFF	.	once	TRBV16	TRBJ2-1
TGCGCCAGCAGCTTGGAGAGCCCCCTGAACACTGAAGCTTTCTTT	CASSLESPLNTEAFF	.	.	TRBV5-1	TRBJ1-1
TGTGCCAGCAGCGTTGGGACTAGCGGGAATGAAGACATTCAGTACTTC	CASSVGTSGNEDIQYF	TRBD2	.	TRBV9	TRBJ2-4
TGTGCCAGCAGTTTTATCCCGGGGGGCGCCGGCACAGATACGCAGTATTTT	CASSFIPGGAGTDTQYF	.	.	TRBV27	TRBJ2-3
TGTGCCAGCAGCCAACGAGCTTATGGCTACACCTTC	CASSQRAYGYTF	.	.	TRBV7-2	TRBJ1-2
TGTGCCAGCAGGGCCCGGGACAGGGGGTGGAATGAGCAGTTCTTC	CASRARDRGWNEQFF	TRBD1	.	TRBV27	TRBJ2-1
TGTGCCAGCAGTTTACTAGGGGTGGAGACCCAGTACTTC	CASSLLGVETQYF	.	.	TRBV28	TRBJ2-5
TGTGCCATCGCGGGGACTAGCGGGTTTCATGAGCAGTTCTTC	CAIAGTSGFHEQFF	TRBD2	.	TRBV10-3	TRBJ2-1
TGTGCCAGCAGTTTAGGACTCCGAATGGATGAGCAGTTCTTC	CASSLGLRMDEQFF	.	.	TRBV2	TRBJ2-1
TGTGCCAGCAGTTACTGGGACAGCCGCACCGGGGAGCTGTTTTTT	CASSYWDSRTGELFF	TRBD1	.	TRBV6-5	TRBJ2-2
TGTGCCAGCAGCTTAGCGGGCGGGCGCTCCTACGAGCAGTACTTC	CASSLAGGRSYEQYF	.	.	TRBV7-8	TRBJ2-7
TGTGCCAGCAGCTCACTAGGGGGGACTAGCGGGAGCTATGAGCAGTTCTTC	CASSSLGGTSGSYEQFF	TRBD2	.	TRBV7-6	TRBJ2-1
TGCGCCAGCAGCGCCCAGGGGACTGAAGCTTTCTTT	CASSAQGTEAFF	.	.	TRBV5-1	TRBJ1-1
TGTGCCAGCTCACGGACAGGGCCATCGGGAAACACCATATATTTT	CASSRTGPSGNTIYF	TRBD1	.	TRBV18	TRBJ1-3